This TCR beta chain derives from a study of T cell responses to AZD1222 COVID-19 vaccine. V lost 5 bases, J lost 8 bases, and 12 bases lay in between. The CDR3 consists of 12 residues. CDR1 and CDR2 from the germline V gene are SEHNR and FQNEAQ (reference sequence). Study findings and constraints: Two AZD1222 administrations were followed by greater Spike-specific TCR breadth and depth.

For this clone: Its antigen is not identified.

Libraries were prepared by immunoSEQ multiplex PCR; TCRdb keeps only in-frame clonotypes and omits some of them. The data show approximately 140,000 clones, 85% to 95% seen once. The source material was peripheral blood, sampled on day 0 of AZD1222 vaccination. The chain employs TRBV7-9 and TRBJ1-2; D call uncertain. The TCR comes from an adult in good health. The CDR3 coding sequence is TGTGCCAGCAGCGCGGTTTTTATGGGCTACACCTTC. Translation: CASSAVFMGYTF.